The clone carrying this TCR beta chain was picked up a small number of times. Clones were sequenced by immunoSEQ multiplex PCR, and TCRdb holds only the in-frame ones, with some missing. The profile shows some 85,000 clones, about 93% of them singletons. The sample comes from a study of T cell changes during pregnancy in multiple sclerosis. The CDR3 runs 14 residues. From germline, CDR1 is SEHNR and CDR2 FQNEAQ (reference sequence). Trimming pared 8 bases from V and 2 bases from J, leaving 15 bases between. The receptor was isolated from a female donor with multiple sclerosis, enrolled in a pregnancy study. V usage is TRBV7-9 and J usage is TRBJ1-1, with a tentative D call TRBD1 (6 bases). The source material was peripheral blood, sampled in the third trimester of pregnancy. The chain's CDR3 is CASGVMGQNTEAFF. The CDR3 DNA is TGTGCCAGCGGGGTGATGGGACAAAACACTGAAGCTTTCTTT.